The 24 T cell receptor beta chains below were found in one sample sequenced in a study of cytomegalovirus exposure and HLA in healthy donors. 60 Vbeta and 13 Jbeta primers were used in PCR. Generated by immunoSEQ multiplex PCR, the TCRdb table keeps only in-frame clones and is missing some. Counted here are 45,000 or so clones, around 72% occurring once; the ten biggest clones make up roughly 3.2%. The sequenced material came from PBMCs. The receptors come from a woman aged 25 to 39 in good health and CMV-seronegative.

At least ten counts were recorded for this clone. The rearrangement joins TRBV2 to TRBJ1-4; D possibly corresponds to TRBD1 (5 bases). The CDR3 extends over 14 amino acids. Germline V lookup: CDR1 SNHLY, CDR2 FYNNEI. The ends were cut back, 2 bases at V and 5 bases at J, with 9 bases in the middle. The CDR3 DNA follows: TGTGCCAGCAGTGAAAGGGCAGGGAATGAAAAACTGTTTTTT. Its translation: CASSERAGNEKLFF.

The gene calls are TRBV6-6 and TRBJ1-2; D is undetermined. Between the trimmed V and J ends, which lost 2 bases and 5 bases, there was a span of 3 bases. The germline V gene has CDR1 MNHNY and CDR2 SVGAGI (reference sequence). This CDR3 is 11 amino acids long. As DNA, the CDR3 is TGTGCCAGCAGTTACGAGTATGGCTACACCTTC. Its translation is CASSYEYGYTF.

The sample holds a few counts of this clone. The rearrangement uses TRBV30 and TRBJ2-3, with TRBD2 matching over 8 bases. With 1 base clipped from V and 6 bases from J, the junction kept 12 bases outside the gene matches. The CDR3 is 16 residues long. From germline, CDR1 is GTSNPN and CDR2 SVGIG (reference sequence). In DNA, the CDR3 is TGTGCCTGGAGTGCGGGGACGCGGGGGGCCGGGGATACGCAGTATTTT. It translates to CAWSAGTRGAGDTQYF.

The chain uses TRBV4-2 and TRBJ1-5, with a possible D match to TRBD1 (6 bases). V lost 0 bases and J 4 bases, leaving 13 bases between the germline ends. The CDR3 totals 16 residues. Germline values: CDR1 LGHNA, CDR2 YNFKEQ. Here the CDR3 reads CASSQDGTGRNQPQHF. The CDR3 nucleotides are TGTGCCAGCAGCCAAGATGGAACAGGGCGAAATCAGCCCCAGCATTTT.

The chain joins TRBV7-2 to TRBJ1-5, with D possibly being TRBD1 (5 bases). The CDR3 runs to 13 residues. The germline V gene encodes CDR1 SGHTA and CDR2 FQGNSA. Trimming shortened V by 3 bases and J by 4 bases, and 7 bases separated the two germline ends. CDR3 coding DNA: TGTGCCAGCAGCTTGGGGCCAAATCAGCCCCAGCATTTT. Protein product: CASSLGPNQPQHF.

This sequence joins TRBV19 and TRBJ1-2, with 9 bases that match TRBD1. With 4 bases clipped from V and 6 bases from J, the junction kept 3 bases outside the gene matches. Per the germline V gene, CDR1 is LNHDA and CDR2 is SQIVND (reference sequence). This CDR3 is 13 amino acids long. CDR3 DNA sequence: TGTGCCAGTAGTAGGACAGGGGTCCATGGCTACACCTTC. It encodes CASSRTGVHGYTF. The full variable domain, its missing parts supplied by reference TRBV19 and TRBJ1-2, is DGGITQSPKYLFRKEGQNVTLSCEQNLNHDAMYWYRQDPGQGLRLIYYSQIVNDFQKGDIAEGYSVSREKKESFPLTVTSAQKNPTAFYLCASSRTGVHGYTFGSGTRLTVV.

The chain employs TRBV6-5 and TRBJ1-5, with 10 bases aligning to TRBD1. V shed 2 bases, J shed 5 bases, and the junction held 0 bases outside the gene matches. This CDR3 contains 14 residues. Germline-derived CDR1 and CDR2 are MNHEY and SVGAGI. The CDR3, as DNA: TGTGCCAGCAGTTACGGGACAGGGGATCAGCCCCAGCATTTT. Translating gives CASSYGTGDQPQHF.

The CDR3 is CAWSAAGYEQYF. The CDR3, as DNA: TGTGCCTGGAGCGCGGCGGGGTACGAGCAGTACTTC. This chain connects TRBV30 to TRBJ2-7; D may be TRBD2 (6 bases). There are 12 residues in the CDR3. Germline CDR1 GTSNPN, CDR2 SVGIG (reference sequence). Trimming removed 3 bases at V and 4 bases at J, with 10 bases between.

The chain carries TRBV7-9 and TRBJ2-5; 7 bases fit TRBD1. The V segment lost 4 bases and the J segment 5 bases; nucleotides outside the gene matches: 13. The CDR3 extends over 16 amino acids. Germline-derived CDR1 and CDR2 are SEHNR and FQNEAQ (reference sequence). The CDR3 region is CASSSGQAPNGETQYF. CDR3 DNA: TGTGCCAGCAGCTCAGGACAGGCCCCAAACGGTGAGACCCAGTACTTC.

The rearrangement links TRBV27 to TRBJ2-2, with D possibly TRBD1 on 6 matching bases. The V and J ends lost 7 bases and 4 bases respectively, with 10 bases between them. The CDR3 extends over 13 amino acids. Looked up from germline, CDR1 is MNHEY and CDR2 is SMNVEV (reference sequence). The CDR3 DNA follows: TGTGCCAGCACTCTAGGGGGCACCGGGGAGCTGTTTTTT. Protein sequence: CASTLGGTGELFF.

The chain links TRBV5-1 to TRBJ2-5; D uncertain. CDR3 length: 13 amino acids. The V and J ends lost 2 bases and 4 bases respectively, with 9 bases between them. The germline CDR1 and CDR2 sequences are SGHRS and YFSETQ. Here the CDR3 DNA reads TGCGCCAGCAGCTTCGGCAGGCTAGAGACCCAGTACTTC. Its translation is CASSFGRLETQYF.

V gene TRBV9 combines with J gene TRBJ2-7; 7 bases match TRBD1. The CDR3 has 15 amino acids. In germline, CDR1 is SGDLS, CDR2 YYNGEE. The V segment lost 0 bases and the J segment 4 bases; nucleotides outside the gene matches: 7. DNA of the CDR3: TGTGCCAGCAGCGTAGCTATCGGGACAGATTACGAGCAGTACTTC. This encodes CASSVAIGTDYEQYF.

This chain uses TRBV10-3 with TRBJ1-6; no clear D. This CDR3 contains 12 residues. Germline CDR1 ENHRY, CDR2 SYGVKD. V was clipped by 3 bases and J by 13 bases, with 10 bases between them. The CDR3 here is CAISDGDSPLHF. As DNA, the CDR3 is TGTGCCATCAGTGACGGAGACTCGCCCCTCCACTTT.

The genes are TRBV30 and TRBJ2-1; weak D call: TRBD2 (5 bases). The germline V and J ends were trimmed by 6 bases and 0 bases, with 15 bases remaining between them. The germline CDR1 and CDR2 sequences are GTSNPN and SVGIG (reference sequence). The CDR3 runs 15 residues. CDR3 bases: TGTGCCTGCCGGGAAGGGCCAAGCTCCTACAATGAGCAGTTCTTC. This translates into CACREGPSSYNEQFF.

V and J are TRBV30 and TRBJ2-7; weak D call: TRBD1 (6 bases). The germline V gene has CDR1 GTSNPN and CDR2 SVGIG (reference sequence). The ends were cut back, 0 bases at V and 5 bases at J, with 14 bases in the middle. The CDR3 length is 14 residues. CDR3 nucleotide sequence: TGTGCCTGGAGTGTACTGACAGGTTATGACGAGCAGTACTTC. It specifies CAWSVLTGYDEQYF.

The chain uses TRBV27 and TRBJ2-1; the match to TRBD2 covers 8 bases. Germline V gene data show CDR1 as MNHEY and CDR2 as SMNVEV (reference sequence). This CDR3 is 16 amino acids long. V gave up 2 bases and J gave up 3 bases; unmatched junction bases: 6. CDR3 sequence (DNA): TGTGCCAGCAGTTTACAATCCGGGACTAGCTACAATGAGCAGTTCTTC. Its translation: CASSLQSGTSYNEQFF.

This clone was observed once. The rearrangement links TRBV28 to TRBJ1-4, with 9 positions matching TRBD1. The V and J ends lost 6 bases and 8 bases, in that order; junction bases with no gene match: 10. The CDR3 runs 15 residues. Germline V gives CDR1 MDHEN, CDR2 SYDVKM. CDR3 sequence (DNA): TGTGCCAGCAGAGTACCGGGACAGGGTGGGGAAAAACTGTTTTTT. It yields the protein CASRVPGQGGEKLFF.

This chain uses TRBV5-1 with TRBJ1-2; D is perhaps TRBD1 (5 bases). Trimming cost V 0 bases and J 8 bases, with 14 bases left between them. CDR3 size: 14 residues. In germline, CDR1 is SGHRS, CDR2 YFSETQ. The CDR3 bases are TGCGCCAGCAGCTTGGCAGGGTTGGCGGACGGCTACACCTTC. Its protein is CASSLAGLADGYTF.

The CDR3 here is CASSLRQGALTNYGYTF. DNA for the CDR3: TGTGCCAGCAGTTTACGACAGGGCGCGCTGACAAACTATGGCTACACCTTC. V is TRBV28 and J is TRBJ1-2; TRBD1 aligns across 7 bases. J was trimmed by 2 bases and V by 2 bases; bases with no gene match: 11. Germline V CDR1 and CDR2: MDHEN, SYDVKM. The CDR3 is 17 amino acids.

For the CDR3, the DNA is TGTGCCAGCAGCCAAGATCGCCACGAGGGAAATGAAAAACTGTTTTTT. Translating it yields CASSQDRHEGNEKLFF. V usage is TRBV4-2 and J usage is TRBJ1-4; unclear D gene. The germline V and J ends were trimmed by 0 bases and 5 bases, with 13 bases remaining between them. CDR1 and CDR2 from the germline V gene are LGHNA and YNFKEQ. The CDR3 is 16 residues long.

This clone came up a few times. The rearrangement links TRBV2 to TRBJ1-1; TRBD1 matches 9 bases. V dropped 7 bases and J dropped 4; count of bases not matched to a gene: 4. The germline CDR1 and CDR2 sequences are SNHLY and FYNNEI. The CDR3 totals 13 residues. CDR3 amino acids: CASNRQGGTEAFF. The CDR3 DNA is TGTGCCAGCAATAGACAGGGGGGCACTGAAGCTTTCTTT.

The chain recombines TRBV5-1 with TRBJ1-5; D remains ambiguous. The CDR3 is made up of 15 amino acids. Trimming took off 4 bases at V and 3 bases at J, with 14 bases between the two ends. Germline V lookup: CDR1 SGHRS, CDR2 YFSETQ. This CDR3 reads CASSPDGGNNQPQHF. CDR3 in DNA: TGCGCCAGCAGCCCGGATGGAGGGAACAATCAGCCCCAGCATTTT.

The V call is TRBV7-8, the J call TRBJ2-6; 12 bases are a match to TRBD1. Germline CDR1 SGHVS, CDR2 FQNEAQ. Losses at the gene ends were 5 bases for V and 3 bases for J; bases not matched to a gene: 8. This CDR3 has 18 residues. The DNA for the CDR3 is TGTGCCAGCAGCCAAACGGGACAGGGGGCGGTTGGGGCCAACGTCCTGACTTTC. Translated: CASSQTGQGAVGANVLTF. Supplemented by reference TRBV7-8 and TRBJ2-6, the full variable domain reads GAGVSQSPRYKVAKRGQDVALRCDPISGHVSLFWYQQALGQGPEFLTYFQNEAQLDKSGLPSDRFFAERPEGSVSTLKIQRTQQEDSAVYLCASSQTGQGAVGANVLTFGAGSRLTVL.

The chain uses TRBV15 and TRBJ1-5; 12 bases agree with TRBD1. CDR1 and CDR2 from the germline V gene are LNHNV and YYDKDF (reference sequence). The ends lost 3 bases at V and 7 bases at J; junction bases unmatched: 10. CDR3 size: 17 residues. DNA for the CDR3: TGTGCCACCAGCAGTCTATCCGGGACAGGGGGCTTACAGCCCCAGCATTTT. Its protein is CATSSLSGTGGLQPQHF.